The sequence of this T cell receptor beta chain was determined in a study of T cell responses to AZD1222 COVID-19 vaccine. Study results and caveats: Nearly half of the spike-specific TCRs reportedly recognize variant regions that carry no mutations. Seropositive at baseline were only a handful of AZD1222 recipients. Spike-spanning, vaccine-associated CD4 TCRs were dominant at 160-218 and 743-854.

Recipients boosted at about 4 weeks or about 12 weeks are pooled. Assay: immunoSEQ multiplex PCR; the TCRdb copy retains only in-frame clones and omits some. The sample lists about 88,000 clones; roughly nine tenths were seen once. Comment on this clone: Its antigen is undetermined.

The clonotype originates from an adult who received the AZD1222 COVID-19 vaccine. Sequencing used peripheral blood, obtained 28 days after the second AZD1222 dose.

CDR3 in amino acids: CASSPPDRGSFF. For the CDR3, the DNA is TGTGCCAGCTCACCACCGGACAGGGGAAGTTTCTTT. This sequence joins TRBV18 and TRBJ1-1; TRBD1 agrees at 9 bases. The germline CDR1 and CDR2 sequences are KGHSH and LQKENI. The J segment lost 13 bases and the V segment lost 0 bases, leaving 3 bases of the junction unmatched. The CDR3 is made up of 12 amino acids.